The 4 T cell receptor beta chains below all came from one sample that was sequenced in a study of T cells in Graves' hyperthyroidism and ophthalmopathy. Amplification of TCR beta CDR3 regions was performed using RNA transcripts as template. The study used the HTBI primer set for a first-round RT-PCR of the TCR CDR3. TCRdb reprocessed the multiplex PCR reads via MiXCR and lists one record per CDR3 protein. Of 250,000 to 350,000 distinct CDR3 sequences listed, about 20% are singletons. Sequencing used blood. These receptors all come from a man aged 30-40 years with Graves' ophthalmopathy.

The chain is built from TRBV25-1 and TRBJ1-6; 7 bases map to TRBD1. Germline V gives CDR1 MGHDK, CDR2 SYGVNS. The V and J ends lost 6 bases and 7 bases, in that order; junction bases with no gene match: 9. CDR3 length: 15 residues. The DNA for the CDR3 is TGTGCCAGCAGGGACCCGACAGGGTTAAATTCACCCCTCCACTTT. Translated, it gives CASRDPTGLNSPLHF.

This chain uses TRBV18 with TRBJ2-3; TRBD2 aligns across 7 bases. Germline CDR1 KGHSH, CDR2 LQKENI. Trimming took 0 bases from V and 2 from J; bases not matched to a gene: 8. The CDR3 spans 17 residues. CDR3: CASSPPRSGPNTDTQYF. CDR3 nucleotides: TGTGCCAGCTCACCACCGCGTAGCGGGCCTAACACAGATACGCAGTATTTT.

This clonotype has more than one count but fewer than ten. In DNA form, the CDR3 reads TGCAGTGCTAGGCGCCCCGAGACAGGTGGCGGGGAGCTGTTTTTT. It yields the protein CSARRPETGGGELFF. V is TRBV20-1 and J is TRBJ2-2; tentative D call: TRBD1 (6 bases). Germline V gene lookup returns CDR1 DFQATT and CDR2 SNEGSKA (reference sequence). Trimming removed 3 bases at V and 7 bases at J, with 18 bases between. The CDR3 totals 15 residues.

This clonotype showed up just a few times. This chain joins TRBV20-1 and TRBJ2-1; 7 bases line up with TRBD2. Germline CDR1 DFQATT, CDR2 SNEGSKA (reference sequence). The CDR3 runs to 13 residues. Trimming took 5 bases from V and 13 from J; bases not matched to a gene: 14. Here the CDR3 DNA reads TGCAGTGCTCCTTCACGGGGGGAGGGGTTTCAGTTCTTC. It yields the protein CSAPSRGEGFQFF.